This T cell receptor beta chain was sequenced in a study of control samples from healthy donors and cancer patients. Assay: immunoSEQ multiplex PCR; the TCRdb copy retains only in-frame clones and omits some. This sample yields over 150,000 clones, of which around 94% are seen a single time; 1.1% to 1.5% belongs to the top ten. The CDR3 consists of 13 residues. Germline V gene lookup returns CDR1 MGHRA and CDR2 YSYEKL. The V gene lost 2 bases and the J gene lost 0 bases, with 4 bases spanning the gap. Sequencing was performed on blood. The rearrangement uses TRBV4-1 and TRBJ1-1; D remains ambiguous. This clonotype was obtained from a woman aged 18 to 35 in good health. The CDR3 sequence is CASSQILNTEAFF. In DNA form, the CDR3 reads TGCGCCAGCAGCCAAATCCTGAACACTGAAGCTTTCTTT.